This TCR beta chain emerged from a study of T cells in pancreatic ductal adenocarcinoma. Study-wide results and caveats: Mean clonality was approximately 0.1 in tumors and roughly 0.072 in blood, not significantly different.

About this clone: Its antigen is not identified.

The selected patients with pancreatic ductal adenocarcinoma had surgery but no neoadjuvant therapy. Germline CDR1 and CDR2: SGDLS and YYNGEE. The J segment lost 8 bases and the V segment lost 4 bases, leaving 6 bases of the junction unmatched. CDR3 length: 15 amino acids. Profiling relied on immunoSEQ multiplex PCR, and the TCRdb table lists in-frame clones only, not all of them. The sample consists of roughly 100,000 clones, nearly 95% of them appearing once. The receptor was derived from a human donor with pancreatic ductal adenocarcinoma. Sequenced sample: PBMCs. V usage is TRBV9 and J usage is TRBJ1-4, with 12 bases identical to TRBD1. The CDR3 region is CASSPRDRGREKLFF. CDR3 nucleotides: TGTGCCAGCAGCCCTCGGGACAGGGGGCGAGAAAAACTGTTTTTT.